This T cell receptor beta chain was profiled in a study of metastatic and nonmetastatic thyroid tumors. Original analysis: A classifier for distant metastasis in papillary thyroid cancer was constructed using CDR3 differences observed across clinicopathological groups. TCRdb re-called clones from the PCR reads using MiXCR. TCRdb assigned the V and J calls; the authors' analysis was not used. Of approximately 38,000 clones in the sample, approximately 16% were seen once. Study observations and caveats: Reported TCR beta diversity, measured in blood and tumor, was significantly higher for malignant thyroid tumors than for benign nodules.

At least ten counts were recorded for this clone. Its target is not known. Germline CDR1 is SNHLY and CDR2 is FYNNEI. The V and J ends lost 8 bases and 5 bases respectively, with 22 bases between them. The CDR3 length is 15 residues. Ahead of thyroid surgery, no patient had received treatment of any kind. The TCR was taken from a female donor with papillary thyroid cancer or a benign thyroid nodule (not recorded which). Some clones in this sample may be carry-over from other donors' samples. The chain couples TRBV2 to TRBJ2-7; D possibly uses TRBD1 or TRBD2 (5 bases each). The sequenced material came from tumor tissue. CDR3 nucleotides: TGTGCCAGCTCCGGGGCCCGACAGATATTGAACGAGCAGTACTTC. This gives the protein CASSGARQILNEQYF.